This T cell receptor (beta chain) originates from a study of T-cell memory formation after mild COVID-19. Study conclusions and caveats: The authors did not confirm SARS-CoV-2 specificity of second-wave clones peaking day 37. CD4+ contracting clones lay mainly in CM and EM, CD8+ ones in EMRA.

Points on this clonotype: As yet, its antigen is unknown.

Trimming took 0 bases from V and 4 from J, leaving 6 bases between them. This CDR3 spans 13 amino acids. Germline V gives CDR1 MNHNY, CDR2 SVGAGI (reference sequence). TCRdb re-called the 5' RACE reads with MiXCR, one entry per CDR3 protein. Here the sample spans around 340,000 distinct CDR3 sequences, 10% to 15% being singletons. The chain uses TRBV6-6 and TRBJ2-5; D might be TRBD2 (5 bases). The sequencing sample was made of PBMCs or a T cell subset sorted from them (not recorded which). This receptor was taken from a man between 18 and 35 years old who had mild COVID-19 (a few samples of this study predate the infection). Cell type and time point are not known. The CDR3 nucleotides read TGTGCCAGCAGTTACTCGCGGGTAGAGACCCAGTACTTC. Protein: CASSYSRVETQYF.